A single sample gave rise to the 12 T cell receptor beta chains below, sequenced in a study of blood T cell repertoires in COVID-19. Sequencing was performed with immunoSEQ multiplex PCR; in TCRdb, only in-frame clones are kept and a portion is missing. Of just over 95,000 clones in the sample, about 83% were seen once. The specimen was peripheral blood. The receptors were gathered from a human donor in a cohort sampled during active COVID-19.

This sequence joins TRBV24-1 and TRBJ2-1, with a weak D call TRBD2 (5 bases). CDR1 is KGHDR, CDR2 SFDVKD, per germline. This CDR3 is 13 amino acids long. V was cut by 1 base and J by 7 bases, with 7 bases left in between. The CDR3 nucleotides read TGTGCCACCAGTGATTTTCGGGGTAATGAGCAGTTCTTC. Amino acid sequence: CATSDFRGNEQFF.

The chain combines TRBV5-8 with TRBJ1-3, with a tentative D call TRBD1 (6 bases). The CDR3 sequence is 16 residues long. V was pared by 4 bases and J by 5 bases, with 19 bases between. CDR1 is SGHTS and CDR2 is YDEGEE in the germline V gene. CDR3 sequence: CASSPRDIGGRNTIYF. The CDR3 bases are TGTGCCAGCAGCCCCCGGGACATTGGTGGGAGAAACACCATATATTTT.

This clone was detected once. This chain joins TRBV9 and TRBJ2-3; 8 bases agree with TRBD1. Germline V gene data show CDR1 as SGDLS and CDR2 as YYNGEE. CDR3 length: 17 amino acids. The ends lost 4 bases at V and 0 bases at J; junction bases unmatched: 10. In DNA, the CDR3 is TGTGCCAGCAGCCCCCGGACAGGGCCGCCTAGCACAGATACGCAGTATTTT. Translating it yields CASSPRTGPPSTDTQYF. The full variable domain, with the rest looked up from reference TRBV9 and TRBJ2-3, is DSGVTQTPKHLITATGQRVTLRCSPRSGDLSVYWYQQSLDQGLQFLIQYYNGEERAKGNILERFSAQQFPDLHSELNLSSLELGDSALYFCASSPRTGPPSTDTQYFGPGTRLTVL.

The genes are TRBV7-6 and TRBJ1-4, with 8 nucleotides matching TRBD1. Germline trimming cut 0 bases from V and 8 bases from J; bases unmatched to any gene: 5. Germline CDR1 is SGHVS and CDR2 is FNYEAQ. CDR3 length equals 15 residues. CDR3 sequence reads: CASSLAGQGLEKLFF. The CDR3 DNA follows: TGTGCCAGCAGCTTAGCTGGACAGGGACTCGAAAAACTGTTTTTT.

This clone was observed once. V gene TRBV6-5 combines with J gene TRBJ2-5; a possible D gene is TRBD1 (6 bases). This CDR3 comprises 13 residues. Germline loops: CDR1 MNHEY, CDR2 SVGAGI. The germline V and J ends were trimmed by 7 bases and 4 bases, with 13 bases remaining between them. This CDR3 reads CASTLRGAETQYF. The CDR3 DNA sequence: TGTGCCAGCACCCTCAGGGGTGCAGAGACCCAGTACTTC.

The chain uses TRBV23-1 and TRBJ2-7; TRBD1 matches 7 bases. TRBV23-1 is noted as an ORF with a role that remains uncertain. This CDR3 is 15 amino acids long. J lost 6 bases, V lost 1 base, and 9 bases had no gene match. The chain's CDR3 is CASSQYRTGGFEQYF. In DNA, the CDR3 is TGCGCCAGCAGTCAATATCGGACAGGCGGTTTCGAGCAGTACTTC.

The chain carries TRBV10-1 and TRBJ2-7; 8 nucleotides align to TRBD1. In germline, CDR1 is WNHNN, CDR2 SYGVQD (reference sequence). This CDR3 contains 15 residues. After removal of 3 bases from V and 3 bases from J, the junction contained 7 bases not matched to a gene. CDR3 residues: CASSDPGQGGYEQYF. CDR3 bases: TGCGCCAGCAGTGACCCCGGACAGGGCGGCTACGAGCAGTACTTC.

This clone was seen a single time. This rearrangement joins TRBV24-1 to TRBJ1-5; TRBD1 might be the D (6 bases). The CDR3 is 11 amino acids. Looked up from germline, CDR1 is KGHDR and CDR2 is SFDVKD. V was clipped by 8 bases and J by 5 bases, with 6 bases between them. As DNA, the CDR3 is TGTGCCACCAACAGGGATCAGCCCCAGCATTTT. Its protein product is CATNRDQPQHF.

The V call is TRBV29-1, the J call TRBJ2-1; 7 nucleotides agree with TRBD1. Germline trimming cut 5 bases from V and 15 bases from J; bases unmatched to any gene: 10. This CDR3 comprises 11 residues. CDR1 and CDR2 from the germline V gene are SQVTM and ANQGSEA. In nucleotides, the CDR3 is TGCAGCGTTATACCGGGACAGAGAGGGTTCTTC. It yields the protein CSVIPGQRGFF.

A single count supports this clone. The J gene is TRBJ1-1, the V gene TRBV29-1; D is possibly TRBD1 (5 bases). Germline V gene data show CDR1 as SQVTM and CDR2 as ANQGSEA. V lost 4 bases and J 1 base, leaving 7 bases between the germline ends. The CDR3 totals 12 residues. CDR3 bases: TGCAGCGTTGGGCAGGGGAACACTGAAGCTTTCTTT. Translation gives CSVGQGNTEAFF.

The chain uses TRBV10-3 and TRBJ1-3; D uncertain. Germline V gene data show CDR1 as ENHRY and CDR2 as SYGVKD. The CDR3 extends over 14 amino acids. With 3 bases removed from V and 2 bases from J, the gap between germline ends came to 8 bases. DNA of the CDR3: TGTGCCATCAGTGATCTAAGAGCTGGAAACACCATATATTTT. Protein product: CAISDLRAGNTIYF.

The chain combines TRBV6-5 with TRBJ2-7; D is perhaps TRBD2 (7 bases). CDR1 MNHEY and CDR2 SVGAGI come from the germline V gene. The CDR3 is made up of 16 amino acids. Between the trimmed V and J ends, which lost 4 bases and 4 bases, there was a span of 20 bases. CDR3 sequence (DNA): TGTGCCAGCAGTTTAGTCGACGGGGGGCCTCTTTACGAGCAGTACTTC. Residues: CASSLVDGGPLYEQYF.